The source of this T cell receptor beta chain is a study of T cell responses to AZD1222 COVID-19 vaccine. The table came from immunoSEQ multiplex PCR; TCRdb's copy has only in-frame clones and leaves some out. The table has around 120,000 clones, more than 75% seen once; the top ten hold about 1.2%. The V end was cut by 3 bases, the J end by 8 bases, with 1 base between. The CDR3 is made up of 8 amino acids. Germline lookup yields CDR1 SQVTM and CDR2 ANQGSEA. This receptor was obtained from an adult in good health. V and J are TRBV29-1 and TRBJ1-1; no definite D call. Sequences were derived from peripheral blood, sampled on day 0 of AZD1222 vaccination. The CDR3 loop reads CSVDEAFF. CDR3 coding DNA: TGCAGCGTTGACGAAGCTTTCTTT.